This T cell receptor beta chain was captured by sequencing in a study of beta chain features in type 1 diabetes. In the study overall: Age, gender, cell numbers and subset yield matched between patients and controls.

The study, taken as a whole, reports: Sequencing used cDNA, and cells with high TCR expression could therefore be over-represented. TCRB CDR3s from Type 1 diabetes patients were moderately but significantly shorter in all four CD4+ subsets.

Sequencing targeted expressed TCRB transcripts, as all isolated RNA had been reverse transcribed. Assay: immunoSEQ multiplex PCR; the TCRdb copy retains only in-frame clones and omits some. The data show 200,000 to 250,000 clones, over 11% seen once. This clone was detected only a few times. The target antigen is unknown. Markers CD45RO/CCR7/CD25/CD127/CD95/CD27 served to sort CD4+ naive, central memory, regulatory and stem cell-like memory cells. The CDR3 sequence is 15 residues long. V was pared by 0 bases and J by 7 bases, with 4 bases of the junction left unmatched. Per the germline V gene, CDR1 is SGDLS and CDR2 is YYNGEE.

The sample taken for sequencing was naive CD4+ T cells from blood. V is TRBV9 and J is TRBJ2-1, with 10 bases matching TRBD2. The origin of this receptor is a man aged 30-40 years with type 1 diabetes. DNA for the CDR3: TGTGCCAGCAGCGTAGGGACTAGCGGACCTAATGAGCAGTTCTTC. Protein sequence: CASSVGTSGPNEQFF.